Listed below are T cell receptor beta chains from one sample, sequenced in a study of technical replicates of blood from a few donors. Generated by immunoSEQ multiplex PCR, the TCRdb table keeps only in-frame clones and is missing some. The sample yields 74,000 or so clones, about 93% seen once. Sequenced input: T cells isolated from PBMCs. These receptors came from a human donor in good health. Both conserved end residues are part of each CDR3. Fields, in order: J gene, D gene, clone size, V gene, CDR3 DNA, CDR3 protein. D genes are given only for firm matches. Rows may omit the clone size; those that give it use once, few, many or a size class.

>TRBJ1-1|TRBD1|NA|TRBV5-4
TGTGCCAGCGGGCCCGGGACAGCAGGTTCGGAAGCTTTCTTT
CASGPGTAGSEAFF
>TRBJ2-1|NA|NA|TRBV7-9
TGTGCCAGCAGCTTACAGGGAGGTGAGCAGTTCTTC
CASSLQGGEQFF
>TRBJ2-5|TRBD2|NA|TRBV2
TGTGCCAGGAGGACTAGCGGGCAGGAGACCCAGTACTTC
CARRTSGQETQYF
>TRBJ1-1|NA|NA|TRBV18
TGTGCCAGCTCACCCCCCCCTGGCCGGGGCACTGAAGCTTTCTTT
CASSPPPGRGTEAFF
>TRBJ2-5|TRBD1|NA|TRBV28
TGTGCCAGCAGCCCAGCGCTGACAGGGCAGCAGACCCAGTACTTC
CASSPALTGQQTQYF
>TRBJ2-6|TRBD1|NA|TRBV19
TGTGCCAGTAGTACGACAGGGGCTGGGGCCAACGTCCTGACTTTC
CASSTTGAGANVLTF
>TRBJ2-7|TRBD1|NA|TRBV7-3
TGTGCCAGCAGCAAGACAGGGACCTACGAGCAGTACTTC
CASSKTGTYEQYF
>TRBJ2-1|NA|few|TRBV10-3
TGTGCCATCAGTGAGCAGAATGAGCAGTTCTTC
CAISEQNEQFF
>TRBJ1-2|NA|NA|TRBV29-1
TGCAGCGTTGGTAGCGGGTACTATGGCTACACCTTC
CSVGSGYYGYTF
>TRBJ2-7|NA|NA|TRBV9
TGTGCCAGCAGCGTAGGGACAGCCTCCTACGAGCAGTACTTC
CASSVGTASYEQYF
>TRBJ1-4|TRBD1|NA|TRBV18
TGTGCCAGCTCCCCGACAGGGACTAATGAAAAACTGTTTTTT
CASSPTGTNEKLFF
>TRBJ2-3|NA|NA|TRBV5-4
TGTGCCAGCAGCTTAGAAGACTGGGCGCAGTATTTT
CASSLEDWAQYF
>TRBJ1-2|NA|NA|TRBV28
TGTGCCAGCAGTTTCGCCGGGGTGGATGGCTACACCTTC
CASSFAGVDGYTF
>TRBJ1-1|NA|NA|TRBV11-3
TGTGCCAGCAGCTTAGACTGGGAGACTGAAGCTTTCTTT
CASSLDWETEAFF
>TRBJ2-1|TRBD2|NA|TRBV29-1
TGCAGCGCTAGTCTAGCGGGAGATAGCTACAATGAGCAGTTCTTC
CSASLAGDSYNEQFF
>TRBJ1-3|TRBD1|NA|TRBV30
TGTGCCTGGAGTAGGGACAGAATACAAGCCTCTGGAAACACCATATATTTT
CAWSRDRIQASGNTIYF
>TRBJ1-5|NA|NA|TRBV27
TGTGCCAGCAGTTCAGTAGGGGGAACGGTAAATCAGCCCCAGCATTTT
CASSSVGGTVNQPQHF
>TRBJ2-7|TRBD1|NA|TRBV7-7
TGTGCCAGCAGCCGGGACAGCCTGTCCTACGAGCAGTACTTC
CASSRDSLSYEQYF
>TRBJ2-5|TRBD2|NA|TRBV7-3
TGTGCCAGCAGCGCAGGGACTAGCGCCGAGACCCAGTACTTC
CASSAGTSAETQYF
>TRBJ1-4|TRBD1|NA|TRBV6-1
TGTGCCCCTCCCCCGACAGGGAAGAAGAAAAAACTGTTTTTT
CAPPPTGKKKKLFF
>TRBJ2-5|TRBD2|NA|TRBV5-6
TGTGCCAGCAGCTTGCTAGCGGGAGAGACCCAGTACTTC
CASSLLAGETQYF
>TRBJ1-4|TRBD1|NA|TRBV11-3
TGTGCCAGCAGCCCTGGGACAGAGTCAACTAATGAAAAACTGTTTTTT
CASSPGTESTNEKLFF
>TRBJ1-1|NA|NA|TRBV6-5
TGTGCCAGCAGTTACCTCGGGGGTAACACTGAAGCTTTCTTT
CASSYLGGNTEAFF
>TRBJ1-4|NA|NA|TRBV19
TGTGCCAGTAGTATAGACAAAGCGGCTAATGAAAAACTGTTTTTT
CASSIDKAANEKLFF
>TRBJ1-2|TRBD1|NA|TRBV6-1
TGTGCCAGCAGTGAATGGCAGGGGGACTATGGCTACACCTTC
CASSEWQGDYGYTF
>TRBJ2-1|TRBD2|NA|TRBV28
TGTGCCAGCAGACTAGCGGGGGACAATGAGCAGTTCTTC
CASRLAGDNEQFF
>TRBJ2-6|TRBD1|NA|TRBV19
TGTGCCAGTAGTCACACGGGACAGGGCATTTTGGCCAACGTCCTGACTTTC
CASSHTGQGILANVLTF
>TRBJ2-7|NA|NA|TRBV27
TGTGCCAGCAGTCTTCTGGCAGGGCACTACGAGCAGTACTTC
CASSLLAGHYEQYF
>TRBJ1-3|NA|NA|TRBV7-8
TGTGCCAGCAGCTTAGTAGCGGGGTTCTCTGGAAACACCATATATTTT
CASSLVAGFSGNTIYF
>TRBJ1-5|NA|NA|TRBV7-2
TGTGCCAGCAGCTTATTTTCGTATAGCAATCAGCCCCAGCATTTT
CASSLFSYSNQPQHF
>TRBJ1-5|TRBD1|NA|TRBV27
TGTGCCAGCAGTGGGGGGACAGGCCAGGGCAATCAGCCCCAGCATTTT
CASSGGTGQGNQPQHF
>TRBJ2-2|TRBD1|NA|TRBV6-1
TGTGCCAGCAGTCAAGTGCGGGACAGGGGGCGCGGGGAGCTGTTTTTT
CASSQVRDRGRGELFF
>TRBJ2-3|NA|NA|TRBV4-3
TGCGCCAGCAGCCAAGAAGGGCTAGCGCTAAGCACAGATACGCAGTATTTT
CASSQEGLALSTDTQYF
>TRBJ2-7|TRBD1|NA|TRBV30
TGTGCCTGGAGTGTACAGGGGTACGAGCAGTACTTC
CAWSVQGYEQYF
>TRBJ1-3|NA|NA|TRBV10-3
TGTGCCAGTAAAAGGGGGATCTCTGGAAACACCATATATTTT
CASKRGISGNTIYF
>TRBJ1-4|TRBD1|NA|TRBV5-1
TGCGCCAGCAGCTCCCAAGACAGGGGAGGGTATGAAAAACTGTTTTTT
CASSSQDRGGYEKLFF
>TRBJ2-7|NA|few|TRBV29-1
TGCAGCGTTGAAATTGGTGGGGGACACCCCTACGAGCAGTACTTC
CSVEIGGGHPYEQYF
>TRBJ2-6|TRBD1|once|TRBV10-1
TGCGCCAGCAGTGGGTCGACAGGGGGAGATGGGGCCAACGTCCTGACTTTC
CASSGSTGGDGANVLTF
>TRBJ2-1|TRBD2|NA|TRBV18
TGTGCCAGCTCACCCACTAGCGGGATTAAGTATGAGCAGTTCTTC
CASSPTSGIKYEQFF
>TRBJ2-1|TRBD2|NA|TRBV7-4
TGTGCCAGCAGCCCTACTAGCGGAGAAGGGGATGAGCAGTTCTTC
CASSPTSGEGDEQFF
>TRBJ2-1|NA|NA|TRBV11-2
TGTGCCAGCAGCTTAGGGTGGCTTAATGAGCAGTTCTTC
CASSLGWLNEQFF
>TRBJ2-2|TRBD1|NA|TRBV7-9
TGTGCCAGCAGCGGAAACCCGGGACAGGGATCCACCGGGGAGCTGTTTTTT
CASSGNPGQGSTGELFF
>TRBJ1-1|NA|few|TRBV9
TGTGCCAGCAGCGTAATGGTACAGAACACTGAAGCTTTCTTT
CASSVMVQNTEAFF
>TRBJ2-4|TRBD1|NA|TRBV5-1
TGCGCCAGCAGCCGGACAGGCTTTGAGGACATTCAGTACTTC
CASSRTGFEDIQYF